This T cell receptor (beta chain) came from a study of OX40 agonist ivuxolimab in advanced cancers. Study-level background: The patients' treatment was ivuxolimab, an agonistic anti-OX40 (CD134) antibody. Study results and limitations: Doses of 0.1 to 3.0 mg/kg were accompanied by clonal expansion of CD4+ and CD8+ blood T cells by week 6. A proportion of nonresponders additionally exhibited low normalized T-cell clonal expansion.

Patients were excluded for autoimmune disease history or systemic immunosuppression. This table comes from immunoSEQ multiplex PCR, and its TCRdb copy is limited to in-frame clones, with some not included. The sample consists of 14,000 or so clones, 82% of them appearing once. A note on this clone: What it recognizes is unknown.

CDR3 length equals 15 residues. From germline, CDR1 is SEHNR and CDR2 FQNEAQ (reference sequence). Trimming pared 0 bases from V and 3 bases from J, leaving 12 bases between. This TCR came from an adult with an advanced solid tumor such as melanoma, head and neck, liver or kidney cancer. J is TRBJ2-7 and V is TRBV7-9; the D is unclear. The sample here was CD4+ or CD8+ T cells sorted from blood, taken in a trial of the OX40 agonist ivuxolimab. CDR3 residues: CASSLAPDADYEQYF. CDR3 nucleotides: TGTGCCAGCAGCTTAGCGCCAGACGCCGACTACGAGCAGTACTTC.